This entry lists 11 T cell receptor beta chains sequenced from one sample in a study of naive and memory T cell subsets. Whole-study findings and limits: Possibly reflecting memory cells re-expressing CD45RA, a few larger clonotypes occurred in naive repertoires, especially CD8.

An equimolar mix of two oligonucleotides served as the beta constant-region primer for TRBC1 and TRBC2. Nested alpha and beta constant-region primers with the SP2 primer drove four PCR rounds on ligated cDNA. Via MiXCR, TCRdb re-called the UMI-ligation and nested PCR reads, giving one row per CDR3 protein. Found here are roughly 150,000 distinct CDR3 sequences, approximately 22% of them singletons; the top ten hold about 0.11%. These receptors' targets are unknown. The sequencing sample was made of naive CD4+ T cells from blood. Source of these receptors: a human donor in good health.

This clonotype was recorded a few times. The chain couples TRBV20-1 to TRBJ2-2; 9 nucleotides line up with TRBD2. The V gene's germline CDR1 is DFQATT and CDR2 SNEGSKA (reference sequence). The CDR3 runs 17 residues. V gave up 2 bases and J gave up 6 bases; unmatched junction bases: 13. The CDR3 bases are TGCAGTGCTAGACCCCCCAGAGGCGGGAGGGGGGCCGGGGAGCTGTTTTTT. It encodes CSARPPRGGRGAGELFF.

The chain carries TRBV7-2 and TRBJ2-3; possible D gene TRBD2, 5 bases. Germline CDR1 and CDR2: SGHTA and FQGNSA. The length of the CDR3 is 16 residues. Trimming removed 2 bases at V and 6 bases at J, with 18 bases between. The CDR3 here is CASSLFFGEKADTQYF. CDR3 nucleotides: TGTGCCAGCAGCTTATTTTTCGGGGAGAAGGCGGATACGCAGTATTTT.

This clonotype came up a few times. The J gene is TRBJ2-7, the V gene TRBV18; no firm D call. Germline CDR1 reads KGHSH; CDR2 reads LQKENI. This CDR3 region has 12 residues. V lost 3 bases to trimming and J lost 2 bases, with 5 bases between them. The CDR3 loop reads CASSPTTYEQYF. DNA of the CDR3: TGTGCCAGCTCACCTACGACCTACGAGCAGTACTTC.

The V gene is TRBV19, the J gene TRBJ2-1; 13 positions agree with TRBD2. Per the germline V gene, CDR1 is LNHDA and CDR2 is SQIVND (reference sequence). The CDR3 extends over 15 amino acids. V was clipped by 7 bases and J by 6 bases; unmatched bases: 6. The CDR3: CASNGLAGAINEQFF. The DNA of the CDR3 is TGTGCCAGTAACGGACTAGCGGGAGCGATCAATGAGCAGTTCTTC.

The chain uses TRBV24-1 and TRBJ2-3, with 7 positions matching TRBD2. Per germline, CDR1 KGHDR and CDR2 SFDVKD. The junction had 4 bases not matched to a gene; V was cut back by 9 bases and J by 2 bases. There are 13 residues in the CDR3. CDR3 nucleotides: TGTGCCACCGAGGGGAGGGCCACAGATACGCAGTATTTT. It specifies CATEGRATDTQYF.

The genes are TRBV5-1 and TRBJ2-3, with D uncertain. CDR1 SGHRS and CDR2 YFSETQ come from the germline V gene. This CDR3 has 16 amino acids. The germline V and J ends were trimmed by 0 bases and 0 bases, with 11 bases remaining between them. CDR3 sequence: CASSLGHIFSTDTQYF. In nucleotides, the CDR3 is TGCGCCAGCAGCTTGGGACATATTTTTAGCACAGATACGCAGTATTTT. Variable domain in full (rest from reference TRBV5-1 and TRBJ2-3): KAGVTQTPRYLIKTRGQQVTLSCSPISGHRSVSWYQQTPGQGLQFLFEYFSETQRNKGNFPGRFSGRQFSNSRSEMNVSTLELGDSALYLCASSLGHIFSTDTQYFGPGTRLTVL.

This chain joins TRBV9 and TRBJ2-1, with TRBD2 matching 11 bases. In germline, CDR1 is SGDLS, CDR2 YYNGEE. The CDR3 spans 16 residues. V lost 0 bases to trimming and J lost 8 bases; unmatched junction nucleotides: 7. CDR3 protein: CASSVALAGEWYEQFF. The CDR3 region has the DNA TGTGCCAGCAGCGTAGCACTAGCGGGAGAATGGTATGAGCAGTTCTTC.

Points on this clonotype: One base away lies a much larger clone, so this may be a sequencing read error. The V gene is TRBV12-5, the J gene TRBJ2-7; D remains unclear. Germline CDR1 LGHNT, CDR2 FRNRAP. The CDR3 covers 12 residues. In nucleotides, the CDR3 is TGTGCTAGTGGTTTGGTACAGACCGAGAAGTACTTC. It encodes CASGLVQTEKYF.

V is TRBV7-9 and J is TRBJ1-4; D possibly corresponds to TRBD1 (6 bases). The ends were cut back, 7 bases at V and 3 bases at J, with 12 bases in the middle. Germline V gene sequence: CDR1 SEHNR, CDR2 FQNEAQ (reference sequence). The CDR3 extends over 14 amino acids. The DNA of the CDR3 is TGTGCCAGCACCTACAGGGCGGCTAATGAAAAACTGTTTTTT. Translating it yields CASTYRAANEKLFF.

In its sample, this clonotype was seen once. The rearrangement uses TRBV3-1 and TRBJ2-7; TRBD2 agrees at 11 bases. Trimming cost V 0 bases and J 11 bases; bases outside gene matches: 9. The CDR3 is 15 amino acids. CDR1 LGHDT and CDR2 YNNKEL come from the germline V gene (reference sequence). CDR3 sequence: CASSQDIAGGRVKYF. The DNA for the CDR3 is TGTGCCAGCAGCCAAGATATAGCGGGAGGGCGTGTGAAGTACTTC.

This clonotype was seen only a few times. The chain uses TRBV27 and TRBJ2-1, with 7 bases matching TRBD2. With V trimmed by 6 bases and J by 4 bases, 12 bases remained unmatched. The CDR3 has 16 amino acids. Germline CDR1 is MNHEY and CDR2 is SMNVEV (reference sequence). Here the CDR3 DNA reads TGTGCCAGCAGGTCTTTTGGGGGGGAAACATACAATGAGCAGTTCTTC. This codes for CASRSFGGETYNEQFF.